This TCR beta chain is from a study of blood T cell repertoires in COVID-19. Overall study: The United States, Italy and Spain were the sources of the acute and convalescent COVID-19 samples. PBMCs, B-cell-depleted T cells, or T cells were the source of the cDNA or gDNA that made up the material.

Assay: immunoSEQ multiplex PCR; the TCRdb copy retains only in-frame clones and omits some. The sample carries 170,000 or so clones, 84% recorded once. Looked up from germline, CDR1 is LNHDA and CDR2 is SQIVND (reference sequence). The junction had 7 bases not matched to a gene; V was cut back by 6 bases and J by 4 bases. This CDR3 region has 14 residues. The receptor was derived from a man aged 18 to 29 with active or convalescent COVID-19. The sequencing sample was made of peripheral blood. The chain has TRBV19 and TRBJ1-2, with 8 nucleotides matching TRBD1. CDR3 DNA: TGTGCCAGTAGCCCGGGACAGGCGAGCTATGGCTACACCTTC. Translated: CASSPGQASYGYTF.